Below, 2 T cell receptor beta chains from the same sample are listed, as sequenced in a study of identical twins. In TCRdb, the 5' RACE reads were re-called with MiXCR into one record per CDR3 protein. Counted here are some 500,000 distinct CDR3 sequences, about 20% occurring once; the ten biggest clones make up roughly 0.91%. The same data also contributed to another study, on T cells expressing NK-cell markers.

The material sequenced was CD4+ T cells sorted from blood. These receptors were collected from a woman between 18 and 30 years old in good health.

The rearrangement joins TRBV25-1 to TRBJ2-7, with 8 positions matching TRBD1. After removal of 7 bases from V and 2 bases from J, the junction contained 10 bases not matched to a gene. Germline CDR1 MGHDK, CDR2 SYGVNS. This CDR3 region has 15 residues. The CDR3 region is CASTDRASKTYEQYF. The CDR3 DNA is TGTGCCAGCACGGACAGGGCATCTAAGACCTACGAGCAGTACTTC.

CDR3 loop: CSARDRRLAGDEQFF. Written as DNA, the CDR3 is TGCAGTGCTAGAGATCGTCGGCTAGCGGGGGATGAGCAGTTCTTC. The chain links TRBV20-1 to TRBJ2-1; the match to TRBD2 covers 10 bases. Germline CDR1 is DFQATT and CDR2 is SNEGSKA (reference sequence). Trimming removed 0 bases from V and 8 bases from J; junction bases left unmatched: 7. The CDR3 loop spans 15 amino acids.